The source of this TCR beta chain is a study of cytomegalovirus exposure and HLA in healthy donors (dated by TCRdb to about 2017). Background for the entire study: In an earlier analysis of fewer than 750 of the donors, 276 Gb of sequence data and 95 million to 130 million unique TCR beta sequences from approximately 180 million T cells were reported. A later genetic analysis took genome-wide SNP genotypes for about three fifths of the roughly 670 donors and used that subset as a discovery cohort. A separate validation cohort of 90 to 150 different subjects was used in addition to the approximately 610-subject first cohort. In the later analysis, no new phenotypic data were used to find candidate immune exposures; instead, reliance was placed on TCR beta sequences and their occurrence across donors. A later analysis re-examined previously published TCR beta repertoires from 500 to 700 donors and added high-resolution HLA genotyping to investigate patterns of TCR occurrence. Among the approximately 400 genotyped donors, more than 70% belonged to the genetic ancestry cluster associated with self-reported Caucasian donors. All discovery cohort repertoires had been generated using a single sequencing platform. On average, roughly 250,000 unique TCR beta nucleotide sequences were sequenced per donor among 300 to 500 genotyped donors of the cohort, with 15% to 20% of those sequences being non-productive. Typing coverage differed by locus: A, B, C, DRB1 and DQB1 were typed in roughly 620-630 donors, DQA1 in about 500, DPA1 in some 600, and DPB1 in roughly 470. Because of strong linkage in the cohort, 4 to 6 DR-DQ haplotypes were treated as single units for association and clustering. Alongside the repertoire data, information on donor age, sex, ethnicity and CMV serostatus was compiled. The study was designed to test whether signatures of past pathogen exposure could be identified by cataloging public T cell receptors. High-throughput TCR immunosequencing, statistical association of individual TCRs with disease status, and machine learning were combined to predict cytomegalovirus infection status. Class I and class II HLA loci were covered by the typing at four-digit resolution. An early release that covered more than 550 HLA-typed donors contained around 300 gigabases of sequencing data and approximately 85 million unique TCR sequences. The T cell repertoires of around 730 subjects were profiled by immunosequencing and related to cytomegalovirus serostatus. To decide whether each TCR beta V gene segment behaved as functional or pseudogenic, an earlier analysis of approximately 590 of the donors relied on high-throughput TCR beta sequencing.

Trimming removed 3 bases from V and 3 bases from J; the gene matches leave 7 bases unexplained. Its CDR3 holds 16 amino acids, cysteine through phenylalanine. The CDR3 DNA has 48 bases and is translated from base 1. Reading the germline V gene gives CDR1 SGDLS and CDR2 YYNGEE. The method behind the library was the immunoSEQ multiplex PCR assay. The multiplex PCR relied on a mix of 60 forward primers for TCR Vbeta segments and 13 reverse primers for TCR Jbeta segments. Amplification of the CDR3 region of rearranged TCR beta genes was performed with a multiplex PCR assay on genomic DNA. On the Illumina HiSeq System, the amplified TCR beta libraries were sequenced as 87-base-pair reads. Per the original workflow: In a later analysis, tens of millions of unique TCR beta chains were counted across the approximately 620 repertoires, and roughly 10 million of these chains were shared by at least two donors. Raw reads were error-corrected and collapsed into unique sequences with a nearest-neighbor algorithm that merged closely related sequences to remove PCR and sequencing errors. CDR3 sequences were aligned to IMGT reference sequences to assign V, D and J gene segments. Each retained sequence needed at least a six-nucleotide match to both a V gene segment and a J gene segment. Rearrangements were classified as productive when the CDR3 lacked stop codons and remained in frame with V and J, and all other rearrangements were classified as non-productive. Following IMGT convention, CDR3 was defined as the stretch from the second conserved V-encoded cysteine up to the conserved J-encoded phenylalanine. The earlier analysis of a few hundred of the donors excluded any sequence lacking an unambiguous match to a single V gene segment. In an earlier analysis of 500 to 750 of the donors, V segments were called functional above 56.7% productive rearrangements and were called segregating when the between-donor standard deviation exceeded 5%. A statistical classification framework was developed to diagnose cytomegalovirus status using the catalog of TCR beta chain sequences. V and J gene assignment, in a later analysis, came from comparing TCR nucleotide sequences with IMGT/GENE-DB human TR gene sequences. The TCRdist pipeline was used in a later analysis to assign CDR3 sequences and most-parsimonious VDJ recombination scenarios. In a later analysis, each TCR beta chain was defined by its CDR3 amino acid sequence together with its V-gene family, and reads without a unique V-gene family were excluded. A later analysis removed several hundred highly shared, low-generation-probability nucleotide sequences to deal with suspected cross-contamination and a sequencing artifact. For each public chain, a later analysis derived a clonal expansion index from normalized ranks of inferred template counts within each repertoire. Generation probabilities in a later analysis came from a VDJ recombination model fitted to out-of-frame rearrangements, and those results were checked against IGoR. In a later analysis, TCR-TCR, TCR-HLA and TCR-CMV co-occurrence was scored with hypergeometric tests, and a repertoire-size bias correction was applied to TCR pairs. To estimate false discovery rates, a later analysis permuted the HLA or CMV assignments 20 times. In a later analysis, co-occurring TCRs were grouped using DBSCAN, with TCRdist sequence similarity added in when clustering inside HLA-allele-positive subsets. Co-occurrence clustering excluded repertoires with fewer than 30,000 or more than 120,000 public chains, plus five with anomalous nucleotide sharing. The clones in this table, taken by TCRdb from immuneACCESS, are in-frame only. Not every clone is retained; where verified, under half of the shortfall comes from an unresolved V gene, and the cause of the rest is unknown. V and J calls plus clone size are reproduced from that table; the DNA served to infer D and trimming. The sample's table lists a count of approximately 150,000 clones. The top ten constitute about 0.96% of the sample.

What the authors observed across the whole study: A cluster of highly shared sequence variants was judged likely to represent a technical artifact of the sequencing pipeline. According to a later analysis, parvovirus B19, influenza, CMV and Epstein-Barr virus appeared linked to several top co-occurrence clusters. According to a later analysis, most CMV-associated TCR beta chains appeared to be HLA-restricted, and the HLA associations seemed to be driven largely by CMV exposure. Presence/absence analyses assumed roughly uniform sequencing depth across donors, an assumption that may not hold. Approximately 18 rarely observed V segments, including chromosome 9 orphons, were excluded from the earlier analysis of a few hundred of the donors because counts were too low. This cohort had only TCR beta chains sequenced, and the lack of alpha or paired-chain data limited which features could be detected. Most TCR sequences were seen in very few donors, while some public TCRs were found in many individuals. A total of 150 to 200 TCR beta chains were listed by the study as associated with cytomegalovirus. Some IMGT-functional V segments, including TRBV6-2 and TRBV6-3, could not be told apart with the 87-base-pair reads, so those segments were excluded. In an earlier analysis of 587 of the donors, most TCR beta V segments appeared in productive rearrangements about 87% or about 30% of the time, broadly matching IMGT annotations. At a false discovery rate of 0.05, a later analysis linked 15,000 to 20,000 TCR beta sequences to specific HLA alleles. Correlated functional status among segregating V segments might reflect linkage disequilibrium, but an unknown experimental factor could not be ruled out. The classifier was reported to diagnose cytomegalovirus status with high specificity and sensitivity in both the original cohort and the validation cohort. V-gene and J-gene trimming of TCR beta chains was associated with a missense DCLRE1C variant in a later genetic analysis, and the association was replicated in an independent cohort. The only immune exposure information available for the cohort was CMV serostatus. When HLA alleles, especially DR and DQ, strongly co-occurred, TCR associations were difficult to assign to individual alleles. Compared with equally common non-associated chains, HLA-associated TCR beta chains in a later analysis were more clonally expanded and had lower generation probabilities. A few of the identified cytomegalovirus-associated TCR beta chains were confirmed in vitro to be specific for cytomegalovirus antigens. A further reported finding was that TCR beta sequences accurately predicted the HLA-A and HLA-B alleles for most subjects in the first cohort. Compared with the roughly 670-donor mean, donors in an Asian-associated ancestry cluster had fewer N-insertions in productive TCRs, according to a later genetic analysis. HLA typing was unavailable for some donors at each locus, so association tests used only the typed subset. According to the authors, the approach could potentially be generalized to other disease states and immunological phenotypes. A later analysis found that TCR association rates varied across HLA loci, with DRB1 alleles showing the most associated TCRs and HLA-C alleles the fewest.

In the case of this clone: Its antigen specificity is not known.

The cohort was made up of about 670 healthy bone marrow donors. At the time of sampling, all cohort members were nominally healthy, though unrecorded immune exposures were likely present. The donor was CMV seronegative and belonged to the group of 352 seronegative cohort members. A peripheral blood sample was provided by each donor, and peripheral blood mononuclear cells were used for TCR beta sequencing. The Qiagen DNeasy Blood Extraction Kit was used to extract genomic DNA from the blood cell samples. This receptor was taken from a male donor in good health and CMV-seronegative. The sample consisted of PBMCs. The V and J segments used are TRBV9 and TRBJ2-5, with 11 central nucleotides matching TRBD2. The nucleotides read TGTGCCAGCAGCGAGAGGGGGACTAGCGGCAAAGAGACCCAGTACTTC. This sequence encodes CASSERGTSGKETQYF.